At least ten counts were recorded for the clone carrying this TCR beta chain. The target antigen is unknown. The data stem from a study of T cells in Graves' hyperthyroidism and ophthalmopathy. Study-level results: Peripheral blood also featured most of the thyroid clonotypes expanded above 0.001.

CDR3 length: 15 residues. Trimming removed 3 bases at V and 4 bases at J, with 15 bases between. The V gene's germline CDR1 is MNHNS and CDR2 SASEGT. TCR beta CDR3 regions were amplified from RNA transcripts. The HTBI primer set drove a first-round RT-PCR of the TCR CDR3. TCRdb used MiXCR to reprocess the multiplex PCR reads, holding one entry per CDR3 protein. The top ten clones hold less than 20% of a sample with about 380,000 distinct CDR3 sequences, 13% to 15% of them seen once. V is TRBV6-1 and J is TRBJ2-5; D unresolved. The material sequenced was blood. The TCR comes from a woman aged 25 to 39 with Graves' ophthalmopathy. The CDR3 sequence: CASSEVAAIIETQYF. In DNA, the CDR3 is TGTGCCAGCAGTGAGGTAGCAGCGATCATAGAGACCCAGTACTTC.